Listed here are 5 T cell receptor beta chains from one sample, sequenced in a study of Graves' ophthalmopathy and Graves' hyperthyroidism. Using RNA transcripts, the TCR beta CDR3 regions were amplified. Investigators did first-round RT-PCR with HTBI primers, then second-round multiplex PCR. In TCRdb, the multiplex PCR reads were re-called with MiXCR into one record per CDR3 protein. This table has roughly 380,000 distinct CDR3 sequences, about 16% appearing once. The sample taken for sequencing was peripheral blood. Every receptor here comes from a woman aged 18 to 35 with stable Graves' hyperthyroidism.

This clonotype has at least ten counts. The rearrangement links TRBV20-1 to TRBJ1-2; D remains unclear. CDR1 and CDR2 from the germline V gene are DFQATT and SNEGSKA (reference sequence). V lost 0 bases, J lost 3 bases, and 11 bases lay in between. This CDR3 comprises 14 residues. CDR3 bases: TGCAGTGCTAGAGAATTTCAGCGAGACTATGGCTACACCTTC. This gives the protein CSAREFQRDYGYTF.

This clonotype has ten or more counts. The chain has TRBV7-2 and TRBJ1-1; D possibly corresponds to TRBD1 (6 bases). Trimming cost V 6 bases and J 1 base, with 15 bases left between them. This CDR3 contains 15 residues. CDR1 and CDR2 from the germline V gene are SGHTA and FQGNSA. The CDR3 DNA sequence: TGTGCCAGCAGTGCCCCGGGACAACCGAACACTGAAGCTTTCTTT. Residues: CASSAPGQPNTEAFF.

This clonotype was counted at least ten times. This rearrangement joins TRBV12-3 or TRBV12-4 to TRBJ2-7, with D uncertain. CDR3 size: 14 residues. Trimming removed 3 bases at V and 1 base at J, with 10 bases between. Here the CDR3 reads CASSFSAESYEQYF. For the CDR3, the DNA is TGTGCCAGCAGTTTTTCGGCCGAGTCCTACGAGCAGTACTTC.

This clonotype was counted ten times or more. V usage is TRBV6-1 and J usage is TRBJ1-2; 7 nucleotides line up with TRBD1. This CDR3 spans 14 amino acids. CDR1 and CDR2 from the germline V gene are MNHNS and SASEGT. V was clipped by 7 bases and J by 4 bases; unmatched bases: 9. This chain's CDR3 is CASTTTGLGYGYTF. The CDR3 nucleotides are TGTGCCAGCACCACGACAGGGTTGGGCTATGGCTACACCTTC.

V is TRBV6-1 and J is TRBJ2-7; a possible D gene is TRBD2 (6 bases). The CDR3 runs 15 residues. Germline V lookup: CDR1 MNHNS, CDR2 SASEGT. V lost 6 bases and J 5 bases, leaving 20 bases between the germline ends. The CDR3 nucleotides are TGTGCCAGCAGCAAAGCCCTAGCGAGTAACAACGAGCAGTACTTC. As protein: CASSKALASNNEQYF.